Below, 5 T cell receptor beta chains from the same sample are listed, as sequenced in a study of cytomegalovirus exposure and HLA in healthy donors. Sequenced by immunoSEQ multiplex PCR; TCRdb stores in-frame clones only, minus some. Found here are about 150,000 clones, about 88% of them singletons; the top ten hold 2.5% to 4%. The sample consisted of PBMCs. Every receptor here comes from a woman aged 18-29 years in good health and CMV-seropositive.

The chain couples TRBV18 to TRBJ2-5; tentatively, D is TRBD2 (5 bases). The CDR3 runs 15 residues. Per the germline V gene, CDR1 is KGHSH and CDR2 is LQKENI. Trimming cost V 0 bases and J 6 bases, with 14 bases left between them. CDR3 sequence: CASSPPRGDEKTQYF. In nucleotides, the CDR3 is TGTGCCAGCTCACCACCTCGGGGTGACGAAAAGACCCAGTACTTC.

The CDR3: CASSVGANQPQHF. DNA for the CDR3: TGTGCCAGCAGCGTAGGGGCTAATCAGCCCCAGCATTTT. This chain links TRBV9 with TRBJ1-5; D gene ambiguous. The CDR3 runs to 13 residues. Per germline, CDR1 SGDLS and CDR2 YYNGEE. The V end was cut by 0 bases, the J end by 4 bases, with 5 bases between.

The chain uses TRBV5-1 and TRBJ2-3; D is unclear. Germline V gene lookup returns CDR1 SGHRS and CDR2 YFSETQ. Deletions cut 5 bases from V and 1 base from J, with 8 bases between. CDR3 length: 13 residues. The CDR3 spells CASRSGGTDTQYF. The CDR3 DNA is TGCGCCAGCAGGTCCGGTGGCACAGATACGCAGTATTTT.

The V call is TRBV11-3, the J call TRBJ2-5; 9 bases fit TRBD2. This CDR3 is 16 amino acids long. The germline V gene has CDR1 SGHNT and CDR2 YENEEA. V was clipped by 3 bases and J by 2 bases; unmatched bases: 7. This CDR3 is CASSFRLADIQETQYF. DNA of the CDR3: TGTGCCAGCAGCTTTAGACTAGCGGATATTCAAGAGACCCAGTACTTC.

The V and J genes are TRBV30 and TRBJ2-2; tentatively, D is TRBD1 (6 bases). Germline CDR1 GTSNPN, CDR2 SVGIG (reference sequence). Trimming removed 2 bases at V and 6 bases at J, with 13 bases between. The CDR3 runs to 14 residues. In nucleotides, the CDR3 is TGTGCCTGGAGTTACTCAGGGGCGTCCGGGGAGCTGTTTTTT. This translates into CAWSYSGASGELFF.